This record concerns one T cell receptor (beta chain) sequence. What it recognizes is unknown. The study ran its PCR with 60 Vbeta and 13 Jbeta primers. Measured with immunoSEQ multiplex PCR; TCRdb has only the in-frame clones, and not every one. The sample has some 200,000 clones; roughly 84% are singletons. This entry is derived from a study of cytomegalovirus exposure and HLA in healthy donors. Trimming pared 0 bases from V and 4 bases from J, leaving 10 bases between. Germline V CDR1 and CDR2: SGHRS, YFSETQ. The length of the CDR3 is 14 residues. Study-wide points: Likely technical artifact: a cluster of highly shared sequence variants. Most TCR sequences were seen very rarely across donors, but some public TCRs occurred in many.

This TCR derives from a woman aged 50 to 65 in good health and CMV-seropositive. V is TRBV5-1 and J is TRBJ2-5, with D perhaps TRBD2 (5 bases). The material sequenced was PBMCs. The CDR3 is CASSLGGSGETQYF. As DNA, the CDR3 is TGCGCCAGCAGCTTGGGAGGGAGCGGAGAGACCCAGTACTTC.